The next 11 T cell receptor beta chains were all read from a single sample in a study of T cells in Graves' hyperthyroidism and ophthalmopathy. RNA transcripts yielded amplified TCR beta CDR3 regions. During a first-round RT-PCR of the TCR CDR3, the HTBI primer set was used. TCRdb passed the multiplex PCR reads through MiXCR, listing each CDR3 protein once. The data contain 700,000 to 850,000 distinct CDR3 sequences, about a third of them singletons. Sequencing input: blood. These receptors originate from a woman in her forties with Graves' hyperthyroidism.

CDR3 amino acids: CASSRLSGGNEKLFF. The CDR3 DNA sequence: TGCGCCAGCAGCCGACTGTCAGGGGGTAATGAAAAACTGTTTTTT. The J gene is TRBJ1-4, the V gene TRBV4-1; TRBD1 matches at 7 bases. CDR3 size: 15 residues. CDR1 MGHRA and CDR2 YSYEKL come from the germline V gene. V shed 4 bases and J 4 bases; nucleotides not matched to a gene: 6.

The rearrangement joins TRBV9 to TRBJ2-7, with 9 bases that match TRBD2. Looked up from germline, CDR1 is SGDLS and CDR2 is YYNGEE. The J segment lost 3 bases and the V segment lost 0 bases, leaving 4 bases of the junction unmatched. The CDR3 contains 15 residues. CDR3 amino acids: CASSVGLAEDYEQYF. The CDR3 DNA reads as TGTGCCAGCAGCGTAGGACTAGCGGAAGACTACGAGCAGTACTTC.

Many counts were recorded for this clonotype. The V call is TRBV7-2, the J call TRBJ1-1; D gene uncertain. The CDR3 totals 13 residues. CDR1 and CDR2 from the germline V gene are SGHTA and FQGNSA. Trimming removed 3 bases from V and 5 bases from J, with 10 bases in between. The CDR3 nucleotides read TGTGCCAGCAGCTTGAACCTGGGAACTGAAGCTTTCTTT. Its translation: CASSLNLGTEAFF.

This chain uses TRBV10-3 with TRBJ1-3; 8 bases line up with TRBD1. Looked up from germline, CDR1 is ENHRY and CDR2 is SYGVKD. The CDR3 extends over 13 amino acids. J lost 6 bases, V lost 6 bases, and 4 bases had no gene match. CDR3 loop: CAISSGQENTIYF. CDR3 DNA sequence: TGTGCCATCAGCTCGGGACAGGAAAACACCATATATTTT.

The rearrangement links TRBV4-1 to TRBJ1-5; 9 bases are a match to TRBD1. The length of the CDR3 is 16 residues. With V trimmed by 0 bases and J by 5 bases, 5 bases remained unmatched. Per germline, CDR1 MGHRA and CDR2 YSYEKL. The CDR3 DNA sequence: TGCGCCAGCAGCCAAGATTCAGGGACAGGGCATCAGCCCCAGCATTTT. Its translation is CASSQDSGTGHQPQHF.

This clonotype has more than one count but fewer than ten. The chain is built from TRBV5-8 and TRBJ1-2; D is unresolved. CDR1 and CDR2 (germline): SGHTS, YDEGEE. V lost 5 bases to trimming and J lost 7 bases, with 18 bases between them. There are 14 residues in the CDR3. CDR3 coding DNA: TGTGCCAGCAGTAGCGACGGGCTGGTTGGTGGCTACACCTTC. Protein product: CASSSDGLVGGYTF. Drawing the rest from reference TRBV5-8 and TRBJ1-2, the complete variable domain is EAGVTQSPTHLIKTRGQQATLRCSPISGHTSVYWYQQALGLGLQFLLWYDEGEERNRGNFPPRFSGRQFPNYSSELNVNALELEDSALYLCASSSDGLVGGYTFGSGTRLTVV.

The chain joins TRBV7-2 to TRBJ2-7, with 10 bases fitting TRBD1. The germline V gene encodes CDR1 SGHTA and CDR2 FQGNSA. After removal of 4 bases from V and 4 bases from J, the junction contained 7 bases not matched to a gene. CDR3 length equals 15 residues. The CDR3 protein is CASSSNRDRGYEQYF. CDR3 nucleotide sequence: TGTGCCAGCAGCTCAAATCGGGACAGGGGATACGAGCAGTACTTC.

The V gene is TRBV25-1, the J gene TRBJ1-2; D not resolved. The CDR3 loop spans 14 amino acids. V dropped 8 bases and J dropped 8 bases, with 21 bases sitting between them. The V gene's germline CDR1 is MGHDK and CDR2 SYGVNS. The CDR3: CASLSSQGRLGYTF. The CDR3, as DNA: TGTGCCAGCCTTTCATCACAAGGGCGGCTCGGCTACACCTTC.

V and J are TRBV15 and TRBJ1-2; 9 positions match TRBD1. CDR3 size: 16 residues. Losses at the gene ends were 3 bases for V and 6 bases for J; bases not matched to a gene: 11. The V gene's germline CDR1 is LNHNV and CDR2 YYDKDF (reference sequence). The CDR3 DNA reads TGTGCCACCAGCAGCTCCTACAGGGGGCAAGGAGATGGCTACACCTTC. Its translation: CATSSSYRGQGDGYTF. Full variable domain (rest looked up from reference TRBV15 and TRBJ1-2): DAMVIQNPRYQVTQFGKPVTLSCSQTLNHNVMYWYQQKSSQAPKLLFHYYDKDFNNEADTPDNFQSRRPNTSFCFLDIRSPGLGDTAMYLCATSSSYRGQGDGYTFGSGTRLTVV.

This clonotype was recorded at least ten times. The chain joins TRBV5-1 to TRBJ2-7; no clear D gene. Germline lookup yields CDR1 SGHRS and CDR2 YFSETQ. This CDR3 is built from 13 residues. Between the trimmed V and J ends, which lost 2 bases and 1 base, there was a span of 7 bases. This CDR3 reads CASSFDFSYEQYF. In DNA form, the CDR3 reads TGCGCCAGCAGCTTCGACTTTTCCTACGAGCAGTACTTC.

This clonotype was seen many times. The rearrangement joins TRBV9 to TRBJ2-7, with D hard to call. This CDR3 has 14 residues. V was trimmed by 4 bases and J by 1 base, leaving 12 bases between them. Per the germline V gene, CDR1 is SGDLS and CDR2 is YYNGEE. The DNA of the CDR3 is TGTGCCAGCAGCCCTGTGGACGGATCCTACGAGCAGTACTTC. Protein sequence: CASSPVDGSYEQYF.